These 32 T cell receptor beta chains were sequenced from one sample in a study of tissue T cells after allogeneic stem cell transplantation. The method was immunoSEQ multiplex PCR; TCRdb's version includes in-frame clones alone and lacks a portion of them. The data hold 5,500 to 7,500 clones, with roughly half observed a single time. Time point specified: mouse harvest day 7 after allogeneic transplant. Mouse grafts combined 10^7 T-cell-depleted bone marrow cells with 10^6 splenic CD5+ T cells. Sequencing was carried out using lymph node tissue. These receptors came from a female BALB/c mouse given C57BL/6 T cells with graft-versus-host disease after an allogeneic hematopoietic cell transplant.

Comments on this clone: Gene names denote mouse genes. The read terminates 1 residue ahead of where the CDR3 ends, so the germline J gene completes it. The chain is built from TRBV26 and TRBJ2-4; maybe TRBD2 (6 bases). Germline V gene lookup returns CDR1 KGHPV and CDR2 FQNQEV (reference sequence). Trimming stripped 4 bases from V and 0 bases from J, with 8 bases between. The CDR3 spans 14 residues. The CDR3 sequence is CASSPTGSQNTLYF. CDR3 DNA, as far as it was read: TGTGCCAGCAGTCCGACTGGTAGTCAAAACACCTTGTAC.

Of note for this clone: Mouse germline and gene names are used. The CDR3 goes on 1 residue after the read ends, and that part is filled in from the germline J gene. The J gene is TRBJ2-4, the V gene TRBV15, with a possible D match to TRBD1 (5 bases). V lost 3 bases and J 0 bases, leaving 7 bases between the germline ends. This CDR3 has 14 residues. Germline V gene data show CDR1 as SGHND and CDR2 as FRSKSL. The CDR3 DNA, read in part, is TGTGCCAGCAGTTTGCAGGGCAGTCAAAACACCTTGTAC. It encodes CASSLQGSQNTLY. The entire CDR3 sequence reads CASSLQGSQNTLYF.

This clone is judged large. Gene names denote mouse genes. The CDR3 goes on 1 residue after the read ends, and that part is filled in from the germline J gene. The chain uses TRBV19 and TRBJ1-1; weak D call: TRBD1 (5 bases). There are 13 residues in the CDR3. Germline V lookup: CDR1 FNHDT, CDR2 SITEND (reference sequence). Trimming removed 2 bases from V and 3 bases from J, with 8 bases in between. The part of the CDR3 DNA that was read is TGTGCCAGCAGTATGAGGGGTGACACAGAAGTCTTC. The encoded protein is CASSMRGDTEVF. The full-length CDR3 reads as CASSMRGDTEVFF.

As concerns this clone: Mouse names are used for the genes. Read coverage stops 1 residue before the CDR3 terminus; the germline J gene supplies the remainder. This CDR3 is also generated by other DNA sequences in the sample. The chain uses TRBV26 and TRBJ2-1; perhaps TRBD1 as D (6 bases). Per germline, CDR1 KGHPV and CDR2 FQNQEV (reference sequence). The CDR3 contains 14 residues. The germline V and J ends were trimmed by 4 bases and 1 base, with 8 bases remaining between them. CDR3 sequence: CASSRQGNYAEQFF. CDR3 bases read: TGTGCCAGCAGTCGGCAGGGGAACTATGCTGAGCAGTTC. Using reference TRBV26 and TRBJ2-1 for the parts outside the CDR3, the full variable domain is NSKVIQTPRYLVKGQGQKAKMRCIPEKGHPVVFWYQQNKNNEFKFLINFQNQEVLQQIDMTEKRFSAECPSNSPCSLEIQSSEAGDSALYLCASSRQGNYAEQFFGPGTRLTVL.

A remark on this clone: Genes and germline are mouse. The missing CDR3 end, 1 residue past where the read stops, is filled in from the germline J gene. The chain recombines TRBV5 with TRBJ1-1; D not resolved. V was shortened by 0 bases and J by 0 bases, with 8 bases between the two germline ends. CDR1 is LGHNA, CDR2 YNLKQL, per germline (reference sequence). The CDR3 is 15 amino acids. The CDR3: CASSQDSQPNTEVFF. The sequenced CDR3 bases are TGTGCCAGCAGCCAAGATTCGCAACCAAACACAGAAGTCTTC.

Points on this clone: The listed genes are named as in mouse. The sequenced fragment ends 1 residue before the CDR3 boundary, so the rest is inferred from the germline J gene. Other DNA sequences in the sample encode the same CDR3. The rearrangement uses TRBV26 and TRBJ2-3; D gene uncertain. CDR3 size: 14 residues. Germline assignment: CDR1 KGHPV and CDR2 FQNQEV (reference sequence). V lost 4 bases and J 0 bases, leaving 8 bases between the germline ends. The CDR3 loop reads CASSRTSSAETLYF. The DNA read from the CDR3 is TGTGCCAGCAGTCGCACATCTAGTGCAGAAACGCTGTAT.

On this clone itself: Gene names and germline refer to mouse. The read ends 1 residue early relative to the CDR3; the germline J gene fills the gap. V gene TRBV26 combines with J gene TRBJ2-3; no firm D call. V lost 4 bases to trimming and J lost 1 base, with 3 bases between them. The CDR3 consists of 12 residues. Looked up from germline, CDR1 is KGHPV and CDR2 is FQNQEV (reference sequence). The CDR3 spells CASSQGAETLYF. The DNA read from the CDR3 is TGTGCCAGCAGTCAGGGTGCAGAAACGCTGTAT. The full variable domain, rest sourced from reference TRBV26 and TRBJ2-3, is NSKVIQTPRYLVKGQGQKAKMRCIPEKGHPVVFWYQQNKNNEFKFLINFQNQEVLQQIDMTEKRFSAECPSNSPCSLEIQSSEAGDSALYLCASSQGAETLYFGSGTRLTVL.

This clone showed up just a few times. Any gene name here is a mouse gene name. Read sequence stops 1 residue before the CDR3 end, and the germline J gene provides the missing end. The J gene is TRBJ1-4, the V gene TRBV12-2; 9 bases are a match to TRBD1. The V gene's germline CDR1 is SGHLS and CDR2 HYDKME. V lost 0 bases, J lost 0 bases, and 1 base stayed unmatched. The CDR3 loop spans 16 amino acids. The DNA read from the CDR3 is TGTGCCAGCTCTCTCGGGACAGGGCTTTCCAACGAAAGATTATTT. Translation gives CASSLGTGLSNERLF. The full CDR3 sequence reads CASSLGTGLSNERLFF.

Comments on this clone: Germline and genes: mouse. The read comes to an end 1 residue before the CDR3 does, leaving the germline J gene to fill in the end. The chain recombines TRBV29 with TRBJ2-7; tentative D call: TRBD1 (6 bases). Trimming pared 2 bases from V and 3 bases from J, leaving 11 bases between. Germline CDR1 reads MSHET; CDR2 reads SYDVDS. This CDR3 region has 14 residues. The covered CDR3 bases are TGTGCTAGCAGTTTAAGGTCAGGGGTCTATGAACAGTAC. Translated: CASSLRSGVYEQY. The complete CDR3 reads CASSLRSGVYEQYF.

The sample holds one count of this clone. The gene names here belong to mouse. Coverage ceases 1 residue before the CDR3 finishes, and the germline J gene fills in the end. The V gene is TRBV3, the J gene TRBJ2-7; 8 bases agree with TRBD1. Germline lookup yields CDR1 SNHLY and CDR2 FYNGKV (reference sequence). V lost 5 bases and J lost 4; bases outside the gene matches: 7. The CDR3 is made up of 14 amino acids. The CDR3 spells CASSPSGGPYEQYF. CDR3 DNA, as far as it was read: TGTGCCAGCAGCCCCTCAGGGGGCCCATATGAACAGTAC.

A remark on this clone: Any gene name here is a mouse gene name. With the read ending 1 residue before the CDR3 end, the germline J gene is used to fill in that end. The chain uses TRBV1 and TRBJ2-5; D possibly corresponds to TRBD2 (7 bases). Trimming stripped 1 base from V and 4 bases from J, with 12 bases between. This CDR3 is built from 15 residues. Germline-derived CDR1 and CDR2 are NSQYPW and LRSPGD (reference sequence). This CDR3 reads CTCSAVWGAEDTQYF. The DNA read from the CDR3 is TGCACCTGCAGTGCAGTTTGGGGGGCAGAAGACACCCAGTAC. Complete variable domain (other parts from reference TRBV1 and TRBJ2-5): VTLLEQNPRWRLVPRGQAVNLRCILKNSQYPWMSWYQQDLQKQLQWLFTLRSPGDKEVKSLPGADYLATRVTDTELRLQVANMSQGRTLYCTCSAVWGAEDTQYFGPGTRLLVL.

This clone was seen a few times. All gene names here are mouse names. The read finishes 1 residue shy of the CDR3 end, and the germline J gene is used to complete it. The gene calls are TRBV26 and TRBJ2-7; possible D gene TRBD1, 5 bases. CDR1 is KGHPV and CDR2 is FQNQEV in the germline V gene (reference sequence). Trimming removed 6 bases from V and 4 bases from J, with 10 bases in between. This CDR3 has 12 amino acids. Incomplete CDR3 DNA: TGTGCCAGCAGCGTCGACAGATATGAACAGTAC. This codes for CASSVDRYEQY. The full CDR3 reads CASSVDRYEQYF.

By sample fraction, this clone is medium-sized. Germline and genes here are mouse. Read sequence stops 1 residue before the CDR3 end, and the germline J gene provides the missing end. J is TRBJ1-4 and V is TRBV26; TRBD1 matches at 7 bases. Germline CDR1 is KGHPV and CDR2 is FQNQEV (reference sequence). The CDR3 spans 14 residues. V lost 6 bases and J lost 3; bases outside the gene matches: 4. CDR3 region: CASSLRGANERLFF. The sequenced CDR3 bases are TGTGCCAGCAGCCTCAGGGGGGCCAACGAAAGATTATTT. The full variable domain, in which reference TRBV26 and TRBJ1-4 provide the parts outside the CDR3, is NSKVIQTPRYLVKGQGQKAKMRCIPEKGHPVVFWYQQNKNNEFKFLINFQNQEVLQQIDMTEKRFSAECPSNSPCSLEIQSSEAGDSALYLCASSLRGANERLFFGHGTKLSVL.

This clone was found a few times. Mouse gene names apply. The sequence runs out 1 residue before the end of the CDR3; the remainder is reconstructed from the germline J gene. This chain uses TRBV16 with TRBJ2-2; D unresolved. V lost 0 bases, J lost 2 bases, and 4 bases lay in between. The CDR3 length is 14 residues. Germline lookup yields CDR1 SGHSA and CDR2 FRNQAP. The CDR3 region is CASSLDPNTGQLYF. The CDR3 bases that were read are TGTGCAAGCAGCTTAGATCCCAACACCGGGCAGCTCTAC.

With respect to this clone: Gene names are mouse gene names. Coverage ceases 1 residue before the CDR3 finishes, and the germline J gene fills in the end. J is TRBJ1-1 and V is TRBV15; TRBD1 is a possible D gene (6 bases). This CDR3 is built from 12 residues. Trimming left V 3 bases short and J 6 bases short, with 8 bases between. CDR1 SGHND and CDR2 FRSKSL come from the germline V gene. The CDR3 protein is CASSLGTPEVFF. The covered CDR3 bases are TGTGCCAGCAGTTTGGGGACACCAGAAGTCTTC.

This clone turned up a few times. Genes and germline are mouse. The read comes to an end 1 residue before the CDR3 does, leaving the germline J gene to fill in the end. V and J are TRBV20 and TRBJ2-4, with 8 bases identical to TRBD2. With 6 bases clipped from V and 1 base from J, the junction kept 6 bases outside the gene matches. CDR3 length: 14 residues. Germline CDR1 and CDR2: GFQATS and STVNSAI. The part of the CDR3 DNA that was read is TGTGGTGCCGTTGACTGGGGCCGTCAAAACACCTTGTAC. As protein: CGAVDWGRQNTLY. The whole CDR3 protein reads CGAVDWGRQNTLYF.

Concerning this clone: The genes and germline here are from mouse. The CDR3 bases that were read are TGTGCCAGCAGTCCACCCCCACATCCAAACTCCGACTACACC. This gives the protein CASSPPPHPNSDYT. The entire CDR3 sequence reads CASSPPPHPNSDYTF. The chain combines TRBV14 with TRBJ1-2; no clear D. The CDR3 end falls 1 residue outside the read, so it is completed with the germline J gene. The CDR3 is made up of 15 amino acids. V was pared by 4 bases and J by 0 bases, with 13 bases between. Germline CDR1 SGHDT, CDR2 FRDEAV.

Regarding this clone: Germline and genes here are mouse. The CDR3 is cut off 1 residue early in the read; its end comes from the germline J gene. The chain couples TRBV14 to TRBJ2-5, with 10 bases that match TRBD1. The V gene's germline CDR1 is SGHDT and CDR2 FRDEAV. This CDR3 comprises 15 residues. Unmatched junction bases numbered 10, after V lost 5 bases and J lost 7 bases. The DNA read from the CDR3 is TGTGCCAGCAGCCTGTCCCGGGACAGGGGTTACACCCAGTAC. It yields the protein CASSLSRDRGYTQY. In full, the CDR3 is CASSLSRDRGYTQYF. Combining the CDR3 with reference TRBV14 and TRBJ2-5 gives the whole variable domain EAGVTQSPRYAVLQEGQAVSFWCDPISGHDTLYWYQQPRDQGPQLLVYFRDEAVIDNSQLPSDRFSAVRPKGTNSTLKIQSAKQGDTATYLCASSLSRDRGYTQYFGPGTRLLVL.

Concerning this clone itself: All gene names here are mouse names. The observed sequence ends 1 residue before the CDR3 terminus, with the missing tail filled in from the germline J gene. The rearrangement links TRBV13-3 to TRBJ1-3, with D perhaps TRBD1 (6 bases). The CDR3 is 14 amino acids. Germline V CDR1 and CDR2: NNHDY, SYVADS. The V end lost 2 bases, the J end lost 2 bases, and 8 bases lay between the germline ends. The CDR3 bases that were read are TGTGCCAGCAGTGAGCGACAGGCTGGAAATACGCTCTAT. This translates into CASSERQAGNTLY. The whole CDR3 sequence is CASSERQAGNTLYF.

A note on this clone: Gene names refer to mouse genes. CDR3 loop: CASSSQGGGDTQYF. The CDR3 DNA, read in part, is TGTGCAAGCAGCTCACAGGGGGGGGGAGACACCCAGTAC. V and J are TRBV16 and TRBJ2-5, with D perhaps matching TRBD1 (8 bases). Read sequence stops 1 residue before the CDR3 end, and the germline J gene provides the missing end. Germline CDR1 SGHSA, CDR2 FRNQAP. This CDR3 has 14 residues. Trimming removed 4 bases from V and 5 bases from J, with 13 bases in between.

Concerning this clone itself: Germline and genes here are mouse. The CDR3 goes on 1 residue after the read ends, and that part is filled in from the germline J gene. The gene calls are TRBV19 and TRBJ2-4; D is possibly TRBD2 (6 bases). Between the trimmed V and J ends, which lost 5 bases and 1 base, there was a span of 11 bases. This CDR3 has 14 amino acids. From germline, CDR1 is FNHDT and CDR2 SITEND (reference sequence). The CDR3 sequence is CASRTPGGQNTLYF. The CDR3 DNA, read in part, is TGTGCCAGCAGGACCCCTGGGGGTCAAAACACCTTGTAC.

Worth noting for this clone: Gene labels here are mouse ones. The CDR3 end lies 1 residue beyond the end of the read and is filled in from the germline J gene. The V call is TRBV31, the J call TRBJ1-1, with a weak D call TRBD1 (5 bases). The CDR3 spans 14 residues. Germline-derived CDR1 and CDR2 are GKSSPN and SITVG. The V end lost 2 bases, the J end lost 0 bases, and 10 bases lay between the germline ends. CDR3: CAWSSDISNTEVFF. Incomplete CDR3 DNA: TGTGCCTGGAGTTCGGACATATCAAACACAGAAGTCTTC.

The sample holds one count of this clone. A much larger clone differs from this one at a single base, so this may be a read error. Mouse gene names apply. The read comes to an end 1 residue before the CDR3 does, leaving the germline J gene to fill in the end. The chain has TRBV3 and TRBJ2-3; D gene unclear. Between the trimmed V and J ends, which lost 5 bases and 0 bases, there was a span of 6 bases. CDR3 length: 13 residues. CDR1 and CDR2 (germline): SNHLY, FYNGKV (reference sequence). The DNA read from the CDR3 is TGTGCCAGCAGCAAAACTAGTGCAGAAACGCTGTAT. Protein: CASSKTSAETLY. The whole CDR3 region reads CASSKTSAETLYF.

The sample holds a few counts of this clone. Genes and germline are mouse. CDR3: CASSGDWGGWEQYF. The part of the CDR3 DNA that was read is TGTGCCAGCAGCGGGGACTGGGGGGGCTGGGAACAGTAC. The V and J genes are TRBV5 and TRBJ2-7, with TRBD2 matching over 14 bases. The read ends 1 residue shy of where the CDR3 ends; the end is completed using the germline J gene. With 5 bases clipped from V and 7 bases from J, the junction kept 4 bases outside the gene matches. The germline gives CDR1 LGHNA, CDR2 YNLKQL (reference sequence). CDR3 size: 14 residues.

In regard to this clone: Mouse names are used for the genes. CDR3 amino acids: CASSQGNERLFF. The CDR3 bases that were read are TGTGCCAGCAGTCAGGGAAACGAAAGATTATTT. This chain uses TRBV26 with TRBJ1-4, with D unclear. The read comes to an end 1 residue before the CDR3 does, leaving the germline J gene to fill in the end. The ends were cut back, 4 bases at V and 5 bases at J, with 5 bases in the middle. This CDR3 region has 12 residues. The germline V gene encodes CDR1 KGHPV and CDR2 FQNQEV (reference sequence).

On this clone itself: Any gene name here is a mouse gene name. The sequenced fragment ends 1 residue before the CDR3 boundary, so the rest is inferred from the germline J gene. The genes are TRBV20 and TRBJ2-3; 9 nucleotides align to TRBD2. The CDR3 consists of 16 residues. Trimming took 0 bases from V and 3 from J; bases not matched to a gene: 7. In germline, CDR1 is GFQATS, CDR2 STVNSAI. CDR3 DNA (partial): TGTGGTGCTAGGGAAGGATGGGGGGGCACAGCAGAAACGCTGTAT. It translates to CGAREGWGGTAETLY. In full, the CDR3 reads CGAREGWGGTAETLYF.

As for this clone: Here the gene names and germline are mouse. Sequencing ends 1 residue short of the CDR3 end; the germline J gene provides the rest. V is TRBV16 and J is TRBJ2-3; TRBD1 agrees at 7 bases. Germline loops: CDR1 SGHSA, CDR2 FRNQAP. This CDR3 contains 15 residues. The ends lost 3 bases at V and 1 base at J; junction bases unmatched: 4. Partial CDR3 DNA: TGTGCAAGCAGCTTTCGGGACAGAGGTGCAGAAACGCTGTAT. Translation gives CASSFRDRGAETLY. The whole CDR3 region reads CASSFRDRGAETLYF.

This clone appeared a few times. Gene names are the mouse ones. From the germline J gene comes the end of the CDR3, since the read stops 1 residue before it. The genes are TRBV26 and TRBJ1-5; D is ambiguous. The CDR3 consists of 13 residues. Trimming left V 4 bases short and J 1 base short, with 5 bases between. The V gene's germline CDR1 is KGHPV and CDR2 FQNQEV (reference sequence). CDR3 amino acids: CASSRQNNQAPLF. CDR3 DNA (partial): TGTGCCAGCAGTCGGCAAAACAACCAGGCTCCGCTT.

A few counts support this clone. Germline and genes here are mouse. The CDR3 extends 1 residue past the end of the read, so its final part is completed from the germline J gene. This sequence joins TRBV13-2 and TRBJ2-4; tentative D call: TRBD1 (6 bases). Trimming cost V 1 base and J 1 base, with 10 bases left between them. The V gene's germline CDR1 is NNHNN and CDR2 SYGAGS (reference sequence). This CDR3 comprises 15 residues. The sequenced part of the CDR3 DNA is TGTGCCAGCGGTGATCCCAGGGGTGGTCAAAACACCTTGTAC. Residues: CASGDPRGGQNTLY. The whole CDR3 sequence reads CASGDPRGGQNTLYF.

On this clone itself: Each gene name is a mouse one. The CDR3 end falls 1 residue outside the read, so it is completed with the germline J gene. This rearrangement joins TRBV20 to TRBJ1-6, with a weak D call TRBD1 (6 bases). TRBJ1-6 is flagged as an ORF with uncertain function. The CDR3 spans 15 residues. The V end was cut by 0 bases, the J end by 1 base, with 7 bases between. Germline values: CDR1 GFQATS, CDR2 STVNSAI. The DNA read from the CDR3 is TGTGGTGCTAGGGACGGACAGTCCTATAATTCGCCCCTCTAC. Protein sequence: CGARDGQSYNSPLY. The entire CDR3 protein reads CGARDGQSYNSPLYF.

As concerns this clone: Genes here carry mouse names. The read gets to within 1 residue of the CDR3 end, and the germline J gene fills in the rest. The gene calls are TRBV2 and TRBJ1-4, with D possibly matching TRBD1 (5 bases). Germline CDR1 is LGHNA and CDR2 is YSYQKL. Trimming removed 4 bases at V and 0 bases at J, with 6 bases between. The CDR3 is made up of 14 amino acids. The CDR3 loop is CASSRQISNERLFF. The sequenced part of the CDR3 DNA is TGTGCCAGCAGCCGACAGATTTCCAACGAAAGATTATTT.

Concerning this clone: Mouse gene names apply. The read comes to an end 1 residue before the CDR3 does, leaving the germline J gene to fill in the end. The chain combines TRBV26 with TRBJ1-6; tentative D call: TRBD1 (6 bases). TRBJ1-6 falls under the ORF class, with uncertain function. Trimming shortened V by 4 bases and J by 6 bases, and 10 bases separated the two germline ends. Germline V gene data show CDR1 as KGHPV and CDR2 as FQNQEV (reference sequence). The CDR3 covers 14 residues. The sequenced part of the CDR3 DNA is TGTGCCAGCAGTCCCTACAGGGTTAATTCGCCCCTCTAC. Its protein product is CASSPYRVNSPLY. The whole CDR3 sequence reads CASSPYRVNSPLYF.